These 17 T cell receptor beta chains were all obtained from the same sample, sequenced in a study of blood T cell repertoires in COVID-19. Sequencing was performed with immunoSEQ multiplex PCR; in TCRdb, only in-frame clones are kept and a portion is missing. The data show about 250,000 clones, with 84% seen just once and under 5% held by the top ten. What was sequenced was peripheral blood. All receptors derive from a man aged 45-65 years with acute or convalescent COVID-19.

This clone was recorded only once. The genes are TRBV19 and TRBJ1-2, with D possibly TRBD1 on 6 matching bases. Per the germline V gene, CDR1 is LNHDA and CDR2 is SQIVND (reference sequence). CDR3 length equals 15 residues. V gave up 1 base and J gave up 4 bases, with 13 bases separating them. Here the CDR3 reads CASSIGYRATYGYTF. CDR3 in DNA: TGTGCCAGTAGTATAGGGTACAGGGCGACCTATGGCTACACCTTC.

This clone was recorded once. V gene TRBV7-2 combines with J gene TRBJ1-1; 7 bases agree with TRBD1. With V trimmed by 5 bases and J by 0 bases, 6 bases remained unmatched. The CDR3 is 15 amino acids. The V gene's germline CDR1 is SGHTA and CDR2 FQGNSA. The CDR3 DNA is TGTGCCAGCAGCCAACAGACAGGGCTGAACACTGAAGCTTTCTTT. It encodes CASSQQTGLNTEAFF.

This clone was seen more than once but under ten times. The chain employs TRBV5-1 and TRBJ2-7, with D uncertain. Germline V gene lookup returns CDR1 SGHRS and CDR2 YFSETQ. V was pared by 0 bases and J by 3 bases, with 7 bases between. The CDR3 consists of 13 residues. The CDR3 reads CASSLEVGYEQYF. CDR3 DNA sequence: TGCGCCAGCAGCTTGGAAGTCGGCTACGAGCAGTACTTC.

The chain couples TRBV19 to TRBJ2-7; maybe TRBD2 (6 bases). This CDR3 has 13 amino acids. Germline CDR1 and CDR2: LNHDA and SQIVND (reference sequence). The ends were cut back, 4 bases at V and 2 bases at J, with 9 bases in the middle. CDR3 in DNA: TGTGCCAGTAGTAGGGGACTGCCCTACGAGCAGTACTTC. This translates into CASSRGLPYEQYF.

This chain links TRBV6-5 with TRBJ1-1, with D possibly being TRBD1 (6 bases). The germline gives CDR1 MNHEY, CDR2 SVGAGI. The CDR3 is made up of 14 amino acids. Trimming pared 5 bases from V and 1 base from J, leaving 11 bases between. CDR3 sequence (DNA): TGTGCCAGCAGTCTTGAACAGGGGAACACTGAAGCTTTCTTT. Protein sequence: CASSLEQGNTEAFF.

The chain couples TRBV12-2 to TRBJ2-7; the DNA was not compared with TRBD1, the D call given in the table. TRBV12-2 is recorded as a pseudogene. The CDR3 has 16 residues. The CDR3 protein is CASRFCERQGTYEQYF. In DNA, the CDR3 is TGTGCAAGTCGCTTTTGTGAGAGACAGGGTACCTACGAGCAGTACTTC.

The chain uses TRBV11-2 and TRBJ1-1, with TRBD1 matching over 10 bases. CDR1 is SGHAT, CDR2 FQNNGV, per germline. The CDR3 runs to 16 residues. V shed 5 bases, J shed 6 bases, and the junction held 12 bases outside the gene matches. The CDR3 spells CASSPGPGQGTSEAFF. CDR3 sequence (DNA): TGTGCCAGCAGCCCCGGACCGGGACAGGGGACGTCTGAAGCTTTCTTT.

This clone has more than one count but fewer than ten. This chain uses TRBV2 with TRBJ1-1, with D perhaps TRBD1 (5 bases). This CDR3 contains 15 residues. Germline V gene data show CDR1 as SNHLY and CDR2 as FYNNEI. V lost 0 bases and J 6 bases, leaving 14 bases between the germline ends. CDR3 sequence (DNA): TGTGCCAGCAGTGAAGCAGACAGTTTTTTCGCTGAAGCTTTCTTT. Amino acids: CASSEADSFFAEAFF.

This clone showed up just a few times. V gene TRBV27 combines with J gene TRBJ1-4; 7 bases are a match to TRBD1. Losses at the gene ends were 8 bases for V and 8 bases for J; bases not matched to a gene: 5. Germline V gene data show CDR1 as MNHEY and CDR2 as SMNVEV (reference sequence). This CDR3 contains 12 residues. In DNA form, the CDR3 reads TGTGCCAGCGGGTACAGGGGAGAAAAACTGTTTTTT. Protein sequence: CASGYRGEKLFF.

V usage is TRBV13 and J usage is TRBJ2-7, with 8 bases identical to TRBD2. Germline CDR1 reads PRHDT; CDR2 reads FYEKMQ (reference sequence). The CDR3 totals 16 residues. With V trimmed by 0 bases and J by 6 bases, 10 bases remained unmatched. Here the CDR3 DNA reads TGTGCCAGCAGCTTAGGCAGGACGGGAGGGCCATTCGAGCAGTACTTC. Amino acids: CASSLGRTGGPFEQYF.

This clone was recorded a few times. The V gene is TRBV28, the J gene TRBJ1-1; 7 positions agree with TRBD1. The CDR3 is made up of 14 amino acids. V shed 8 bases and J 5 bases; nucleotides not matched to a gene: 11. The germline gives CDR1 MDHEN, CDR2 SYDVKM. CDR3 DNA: TGTGCCAGCGGAGTCCAGGGGGTTCGAACTGAAGCTTTCTTT. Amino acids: CASGVQGVRTEAFF.

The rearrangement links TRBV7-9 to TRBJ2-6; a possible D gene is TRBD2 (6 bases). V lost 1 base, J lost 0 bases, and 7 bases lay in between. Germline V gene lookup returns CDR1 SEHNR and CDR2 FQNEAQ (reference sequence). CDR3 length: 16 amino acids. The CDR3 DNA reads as TGTGCCAGCAGCTTAGTCGGGGGCTCTGGGGCCAACGTCCTGACTTTC. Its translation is CASSLVGGSGANVLTF.

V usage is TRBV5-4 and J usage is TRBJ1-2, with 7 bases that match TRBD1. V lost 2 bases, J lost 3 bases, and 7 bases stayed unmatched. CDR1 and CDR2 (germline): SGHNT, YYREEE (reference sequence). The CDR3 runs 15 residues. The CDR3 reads CASSFPSTGYYGYTF. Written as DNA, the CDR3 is TGTGCCAGCAGCTTCCCCTCGACAGGGTACTATGGCTACACCTTC.

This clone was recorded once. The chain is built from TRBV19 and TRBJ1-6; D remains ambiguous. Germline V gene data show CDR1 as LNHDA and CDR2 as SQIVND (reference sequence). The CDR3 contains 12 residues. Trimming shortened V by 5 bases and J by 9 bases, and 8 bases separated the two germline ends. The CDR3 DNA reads TGTGCCAGTAGTTGGGGAGCTTCACCCCTCCACTTT. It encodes CASSWGASPLHF.

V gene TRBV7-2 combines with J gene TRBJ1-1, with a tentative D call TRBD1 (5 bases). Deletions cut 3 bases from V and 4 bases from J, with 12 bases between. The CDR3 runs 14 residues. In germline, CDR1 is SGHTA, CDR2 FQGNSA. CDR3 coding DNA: TGTGCCAGCAGCTTCGCTACCCAGGGCACTGAAGCTTTCTTT. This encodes CASSFATQGTEAFF.

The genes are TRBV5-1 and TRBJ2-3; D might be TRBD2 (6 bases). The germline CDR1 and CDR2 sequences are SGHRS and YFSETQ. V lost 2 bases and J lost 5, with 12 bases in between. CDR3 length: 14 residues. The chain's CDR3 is CASSLSLAKDTQYF. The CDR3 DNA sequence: TGCGCCAGCAGCTTAAGTCTAGCGAAAGATACGCAGTATTTT.

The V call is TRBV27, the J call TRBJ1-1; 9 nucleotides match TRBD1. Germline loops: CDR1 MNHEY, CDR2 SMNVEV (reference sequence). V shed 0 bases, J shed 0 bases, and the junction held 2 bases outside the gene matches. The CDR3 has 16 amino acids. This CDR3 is CASSLSGQGLNTEAFF. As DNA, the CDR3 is TGTGCCAGCAGTTTATCGGGACAGGGTTTGAACACTGAAGCTTTCTTT.